The T cell receptor beta chain under discussion was sequenced for a study of TIL therapy for anti-PD-1-resistant metastatic lung cancer. About the research overall: Tumors had a median PD-L1 proportion score of around 6.4%.

This was the immunoSEQ v3 assay. TCRdb keeps only in-frame clones here, not all; method: immunoSEQ multiplex PCR. The sample holds approximately 95,000 clones, 65% seen once. CDR3 size: 16 residues. The V gene's germline CDR1 is KGHSH and CDR2 LQKENI. The V gene end was trimmed by 1 base and the J gene end by 3 bases; junction bases not matched to a gene: 0. Study-wide points: The cohort had more treatment-naive, never-smoker and oncogene-addicted patients than typical.

As regards this clone: The antigen is unknown.

Described time point: pre-treatment sample, taken before nivolumab and TIL therapy. Pleural nodules or supraclavicular lymph nodes made up most of the excised metastases sampled. The source was tumor tissue, collected at baseline. This TCR derives from a person between 25 and 80 years old with non-small cell lung cancer. The chain has TRBV18 and TRBJ1-6; 10 nucleotides line up with TRBD1. This CDR3 is CASSPRTGGYNSPLHF. In DNA form, the CDR3 reads TGTGCCAGCTCACCACGGACAGGGGGCTATAATTCACCCCTCCACTTT.